This T cell receptor (beta chain) was captured in a study of shared clonotypes between healthy human individuals. On this clone itself: Its specificity is unknown.

Naive CD45RA+ and memory CD45RA-negative subsets were split from CD4+ cells. Germline V CDR1 and CDR2: PRHDT, FYEKMQ (reference sequence). V lost 4 bases to trimming and J lost 6 bases; unmatched junction nucleotides: 7. The CDR3 totals 14 residues. As handled by the study authors: Junction-only immunoSEQ sequences carried no quality scores, so filtering differed. Only in-frame clones appear in the TCRdb table, and some are missing; sequencing was by immunoSEQ multiplex PCR. V and J calls plus clone size are reproduced from that table; the DNA served to infer D and trimming. The sample lists fewer than 1.8 million clones, approximately 98.5% occurring once. Whole-study findings and limits: Only blood was sampled; tissue repertoires likely differ.

Material for sequencing was naive CD4+ T cells sorted from blood. Indicated subset: CD45RA+ positively selected. This TCR came from a man aged 25-45 years in good health. The chain links TRBV13 to TRBJ2-7; 9 bases are shared with TRBD1. Written as DNA, the CDR3 is TGTGCCAGCAGCTCCCGGGACAGGGTCGCCGAGCAGTACTTC. Encoded protein: CASSSRDRVAEQYF.